These T cell receptor beta chains were read from a single sample in a study of early T cells in non-severe SARS-CoV-2 infection. TCRdb independently ran MiXCR on the 5' RACE reads; one entry per CDR3 protein. The repertoire consists of 100,000 to 120,000 distinct CDR3 sequences, with 10% to 15% occurring once and the leading ten covering approximately 4%. Sequencing was performed on whole blood, taken at baseline. All receptors derive from an adult who was a healthcare worker with PCR-confirmed SARS-CoV-2 infection or an uninfected control (not recorded which). Both conserved end residues are part of each CDR3. D genes are given only for firm matches. Clone size is given for some rows only: seen once, a few or many times, or a class if the clone is expanded.

clone size: few; V gene: TRBV24-1; D gene: NA; J gene: TRBJ1-4; CDR3 protein: CATSRGADEKLFF; CDR3 DNA: TGTGCCACCAGTAGGGGAGCCGATGAAAAACTGTTTTTT
clone size: NA; V gene: TRBV10-3; D gene: NA; J gene: TRBJ2-3; CDR3 protein: CAISSGGADTQYF; CDR3 DNA: TGTGCCATCAGCTCAGGGGGGGCGGATACGCAGTATTTT
clone size: few; V gene: TRBV11-2; D gene: NA; J gene: TRBJ2-2; CDR3 protein: CASSLRQNTGELFF; CDR3 DNA: TGTGCCAGCAGCTTAAGACAAAACACCGGGGAGCTGTTTTTT
clone size: few; V gene: TRBV12-3/TRBV12-4; D gene: NA; J gene: TRBJ1-5; CDR3 protein: CASSRGGGGLPQHF; CDR3 DNA: TGTGCCAGCAGCCGCGGTGGCGGGGGTCTGCCCCAGCATTTT
clone size: many; V gene: TRBV18; D gene: NA; J gene: TRBJ1-1; CDR3 protein: CASSLSGSTEAFF; CDR3 DNA: TGTGCCAGCTCACTCTCAGGGAGCACTGAAGCTTTCTTT
clone size: many; V gene: TRBV12-3/TRBV12-4; D gene: TRBD1; J gene: TRBJ1-2; CDR3 protein: CASSLAGQNYGYTF; CDR3 DNA: TGTGCCAGCAGTTTGGCGGGACAGAACTATGGCTACACCTTC
clone size: NA; V gene: TRBV4-1; D gene: NA; J gene: TRBJ2-3; CDR3 protein: CASSQEGTGISYSTDTQYF; CDR3 DNA: TGCGCCAGCAGCCAAGAAGGGACTGGCATAAGTTATTCCACAGATACGCAGTATTTT
clone size: NA; V gene: TRBV5-1; D gene: TRBD2; J gene: TRBJ2-7; CDR3 protein: CASSLSGVSTEQYF; CDR3 DNA: TGCGCCAGCAGCTTAAGCGGGGTTAGCACCGAGCAGTACTTC
clone size: few; V gene: TRBV7-9; D gene: NA; J gene: TRBJ2-5; CDR3 protein: CASSPHLGPQETQYF; CDR3 DNA: TGTGCCAGCAGCCCCCACTTGGGTCCCCAAGAGACCCAGTACTTC
clone size: NA; V gene: TRBV29-1; D gene: NA; J gene: TRBJ2-5; CDR3 protein: CSVEEQETQYF; CDR3 DNA: TGCAGCGTTGAAGAACAAGAGACCCAGTACTTC
clone size: NA; V gene: TRBV18; D gene: TRBD1; J gene: TRBJ2-1; CDR3 protein: CASSLGQGANNEQFF; CDR3 DNA: TGTGCCAGCTCACTCGGACAGGGGGCCAACAATGAGCAGTTCTTC
clone size: NA; V gene: TRBV30; D gene: TRBD2; J gene: TRBJ2-7; CDR3 protein: CAWSVLRASGAYIAYEQYF; CDR3 DNA: TGTGCCTGGAGTGTACTTAGGGCTAGCGGGGCCTACATCGCATACGAGCAGTACTTC
clone size: NA; V gene: TRBV18; D gene: TRBD1; J gene: TRBJ1-6; CDR3 protein: CASSQGQGQGPLHF; CDR3 DNA: TGTGCCAGCTCACAGGGACAGGGCCAGGGGCCCCTCCACTTT
clone size: many; V gene: TRBV24-1; D gene: NA; J gene: TRBJ1-1; CDR3 protein: CATSDLMNTEAFF; CDR3 DNA: TGTGCCACCAGTGACCTGATGAACACTGAAGCTTTCTTT
clone size: many; V gene: TRBV5-1; D gene: TRBD1; J gene: TRBJ2-5; CDR3 protein: CASSWTGETQYF; CDR3 DNA: TGCGCCAGCAGCTGGACAGGGGAGACCCAGTACTTC
clone size: few; V gene: TRBV20-1; D gene: NA; J gene: TRBJ2-7; CDR3 protein: CSARPKREQYF; CDR3 DNA: TGCAGTGCTAGACCGAAACGCGAGCAGTACTTC
clone size: many; V gene: TRBV30; D gene: NA; J gene: TRBJ1-2; CDR3 protein: CAWRRGPNYGYTF; CDR3 DNA: TGTGCCTGGAGAAGGGGACCTAACTATGGCTACACCTTC
clone size: few; V gene: TRBV12-3/TRBV12-4; D gene: NA; J gene: TRBJ2-3; CDR3 protein: CASRWGRVADTQYF; CDR3 DNA: TGTGCCAGCAGGTGGGGCAGGGTAGCAGATACGCAGTATTTT
clone size: few; V gene: TRBV6-6; D gene: NA; J gene: TRBJ2-7; CDR3 protein: CASSYSPGATYEQYF; CDR3 DNA: TGTGCCAGCAGTTACTCGCCAGGGGCCACCTACGAGCAGTACTTC
clone size: NA; V gene: TRBV11-2; D gene: TRBD2; J gene: TRBJ2-2; CDR3 protein: CASSLTSGISGELFF; CDR3 DNA: TGTGCCAGCAGTCTGACTAGCGGGATCTCCGGGGAGCTGTTTTTT
clone size: NA; V gene: TRBV20-1; D gene: TRBD1; J gene: TRBJ2-1; CDR3 protein: CSARGMTGDNEQFF; CDR3 DNA: TGCAGTGCTAGAGGAATGACAGGGGACAATGAGCAGTTCTTC
clone size: few; V gene: TRBV6-6; D gene: NA; J gene: TRBJ1-1; CDR3 protein: CASSYPLGTPTEAFF; CDR3 DNA: TGTGCCAGCAGTTACCCTCTAGGGACACCCACTGAAGCTTTCTTT
clone size: NA; V gene: TRBV20-1; D gene: TRBD2; J gene: TRBJ2-3; CDR3 protein: CSANVAGGPDTQYF; CDR3 DNA: TGCAGTGCTAACGTAGCGGGAGGCCCGGATACGCAGTATTTT
clone size: NA; V gene: TRBV29-1; D gene: NA; J gene: TRBJ1-1; CDR3 protein: CSVYIPSGGGEAFF; CDR3 DNA: TGCAGCGTCTACATCCCGTCCGGGGGAGGCGAAGCTTTCTTT
clone size: many; V gene: TRBV7-6; D gene: NA; J gene: TRBJ2-1; CDR3 protein: CASSLIMSSYNEQFF; CDR3 DNA: TGTGCCAGCAGCTTAATTATGAGCTCCTACAATGAGCAGTTCTTC
clone size: few; V gene: TRBV4-2; D gene: TRBD2; J gene: TRBJ2-7; CDR3 protein: CASSQSPGLANYEQYF; CDR3 DNA: TGTGCCAGCAGCCAGTCCCCCGGACTAGCGAACTACGAGCAGTACTTC
clone size: few; V gene: TRBV10-3; D gene: TRBD1; J gene: TRBJ2-6; CDR3 protein: CAIGDRAVSSGANVLTF; CDR3 DNA: TGTGCCATCGGCGACAGGGCCGTAAGCTCTGGGGCCAACGTCCTGACTTTC
clone size: NA; V gene: TRBV28; D gene: TRBD1; J gene: TRBJ2-1; CDR3 protein: CASSLGDRYNEQFF; CDR3 DNA: TGTGCCAGCAGTTTAGGGGACAGGTACAATGAGCAGTTCTTC
clone size: few; V gene: TRBV10-2; D gene: NA; J gene: TRBJ1-4; CDR3 protein: CASRNHRDQPNEKLFF; CDR3 DNA: TGCGCCAGCAGAAACCACCGGGACCAGCCTAATGAAAAACTGTTTTTT
clone size: few; V gene: TRBV7-3; D gene: NA; J gene: TRBJ2-3; CDR3 protein: CASSLTHSSTDTQYF; CDR3 DNA: TGTGCCAGCAGCCTGACACACTCCAGCACAGATACGCAGTATTTT
clone size: NA; V gene: TRBV5-1; D gene: NA; J gene: TRBJ1-1; CDR3 protein: CASSFPDRPNTEAFF; CDR3 DNA: TGCGCCAGCAGCTTTCCCGACAGGCCGAACACTGAAGCTTTCTTT
clone size: few; V gene: TRBV7-3; D gene: NA; J gene: TRBJ1-1; CDR3 protein: CASSLTGSGQLEAFF; CDR3 DNA: TGTGCCAGCAGCTTAACGGGGTCGGGACAACTAGAAGCTTTCTTT
clone size: NA; V gene: TRBV12-3/TRBV12-4; D gene: NA; J gene: TRBJ2-7; CDR3 protein: CASSLIGATYEQYF; CDR3 DNA: TGTGCCAGCAGCTTAATTGGGGCCACCTACGAGCAGTACTTC
clone size: many; V gene: TRBV9; D gene: NA; J gene: TRBJ2-1; CDR3 protein: CASSVGGNNEQFF; CDR3 DNA: TGTGCCAGCAGCGTAGGAGGAAACAATGAGCAGTTCTTC
clone size: few; V gene: TRBV7-9; D gene: NA; J gene: TRBJ2-3; CDR3 protein: CASSSHYGRTDTQYF; CDR3 DNA: TGTGCCAGCAGCTCACACTATGGTAGGACAGATACGCAGTATTTT
clone size: NA; V gene: TRBV20-1; D gene: NA; J gene: TRBJ2-1; CDR3 protein: CSARVPGLGNGEQFF; CDR3 DNA: TGCAGTGCTAGAGTCCCGGGACTGGGAAATGGTGAGCAGTTCTTC